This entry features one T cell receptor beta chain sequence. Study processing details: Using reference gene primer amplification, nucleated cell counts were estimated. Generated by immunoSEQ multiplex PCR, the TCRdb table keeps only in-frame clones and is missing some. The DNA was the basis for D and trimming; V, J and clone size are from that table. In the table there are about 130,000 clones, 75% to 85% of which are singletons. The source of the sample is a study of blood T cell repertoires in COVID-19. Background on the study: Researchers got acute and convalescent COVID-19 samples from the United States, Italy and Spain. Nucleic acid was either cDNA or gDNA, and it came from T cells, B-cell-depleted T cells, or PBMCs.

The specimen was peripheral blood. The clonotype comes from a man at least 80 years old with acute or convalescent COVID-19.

The CDR3 protein is CASSLGTGPYREQYF. CDR3 DNA sequence: TGCGCCAGCAGCCTCGGGACAGGCCCCTACCGCGAGCAGTACTTC. V gene TRBV5-1 combines with J gene TRBJ2-7; 8 bases map to TRBD1. CDR3 size: 15 residues. CDR1 and CDR2 from the germline V gene are SGHRS and YFSETQ. J lost 6 bases, V lost 4 bases, and 12 bases had no gene match.